This TCR beta chain was documented in a study of T cells after yellow fever vaccination. On the study more broadly: Researchers used SMART-Seq v4 Ultra Low Input to prepare fractions that had low cell numbers. Study-level findings and limits: Researchers cautioned that FACS-sorted repertoires could harbor abundant clonotypes contaminating from the bulk population. Reappearing after the booster were most of the clones from primary vaccination (around 95% CD4, approximately 88% CD8).

The table lists this clonotype with a few counts. Its antigen is as yet unknown. In making TCR cDNA, 5'RACE template switching added a universal primer site and UMIs to it. TCRdb re-derived calls from the 5' RACE reads in MiXCR, one entry per CDR3 protein. The sample holds hundreds of thousands of distinct CDR3 sequences, around an eighth seen once. CDR1 is LGHDT and CDR2 is YNNKEL in the germline V gene (reference sequence). The CDR3 spans 15 residues. Trimming pared 3 bases from V and 5 bases from J, leaving 16 bases between. The chain uses TRBV3-1 and TRBJ1-1, with D perhaps TRBD1 (5 bases). This receptor was identified in a man younger than 45 who received the YFV17D yellow fever vaccine. The source material was PBMCs, sampled on the day of the yellow fever booster vaccination. In DNA, the CDR3 is TGTGCCAGCAGCCACCGACAGACGGGGAGGACTGAAGCTTTCTTT. Protein: CASSHRQTGRTEAFF. The whole variable domain, remainder taken from reference TRBV3-1 and TRBJ1-1, is DTAVSQTPKYLVTQMGNDKSIKCEQNLGHDTMYWYKQDSKKFLKIMFSYNNKELIINETVPNRFSPKSPDKAHLNLHINSLELGDSAVYFCASSHRQTGRTEAFFGQGTRLTVV.